This entry lists 21 T cell receptor beta chains sequenced from one sample in a study of beta chain features in type 1 diabetes. Study findings and constraints: The study found moderately but significantly shorter TCRB CDR3s in all four CD4+ subsets of Type 1 diabetes patients.

These TCRs are of unknown antigen specificity. Expressed TCRB transcripts were sequenced because the entire RNA isolate underwent reverse transcription. This table comes from immunoSEQ multiplex PCR, and its TCRdb copy is limited to in-frame clones, with some not included. Of tens of thousands of clones listed, around 56% are singletons. Sequenced input: Tregs from blood. The receptors originated from a middle-aged woman with type 1 diabetes.

The chain recombines TRBV6-6 with TRBJ1-2; possible D gene TRBD1, 6 bases. The CDR3 has 14 residues. Trimming removed 9 bases at V and 1 base at J, with 15 bases between. Germline CDR1 is MNHNY and CDR2 is SVGAGI (reference sequence). Written as DNA, the CDR3 is TGTGCCAGTCAAACAGGGAACCTTAACTATGGCTACACCTTC. Translating it yields CASQTGNLNYGYTF.

This rearrangement joins TRBV4-3 to TRBJ1-2, with 7 bases fitting TRBD1. This CDR3 has 14 amino acids. Losses at the gene ends were 6 bases for V and 3 bases for J; bases not matched to a gene: 7. The V gene's germline CDR1 is LGHNA and CDR2 YSLEER. CDR3 DNA sequence: TGCGCCAGCAGACCTGACAGGGCCTACTATGGCTACACCTTC. Its translation: CASRPDRAYYGYTF.

This clone was found a few times. The chain combines TRBV7-2 with TRBJ2-6, with D tentatively TRBD1 (5 bases). The CDR3 is 16 amino acids. Germline V gene sequence: CDR1 SGHTA, CDR2 FQGNSA. Trimming pared 1 base from V and 0 bases from J, leaving 7 bases between. The CDR3 DNA sequence: TGTGCCAGCAGCTTAGAAGGGGCCTCTGGGGCCAACGTCCTGACTTTC. It translates to CASSLEGASGANVLTF.

This clone was detected a few times. The chain uses TRBV19 and TRBJ2-3; D gene ambiguous. Germline values: CDR1 LNHDA, CDR2 SQIVND (reference sequence). The germline V and J ends were trimmed by 5 bases and 6 bases, with 9 bases remaining between them. This CDR3 is 12 amino acids long. CDR3 region: CASSPSADTQYF. DNA for the CDR3: TGTGCCAGTAGTCCTAGTGCGGATACGCAGTATTTT.

This clone was observed a few times. The chain uses TRBV7-9 and TRBJ2-7; 8 bases map to TRBD2. V gave up 6 bases and J gave up 3 bases; unmatched junction bases: 10. The CDR3 sequence is 15 residues long. Germline V gene data show CDR1 as SEHNR and CDR2 as FQNEAQ (reference sequence). CDR3 nucleotide sequence: TGTGCCAGCAGAGCCGGGACTAGAGGTTTCTACGAGCAGTACTTC. Translation: CASRAGTRGFYEQYF.

The chain couples TRBV7-9 to TRBJ1-1; TRBD1 agrees at 10 bases. The CDR3 runs to 12 residues. J lost 8 bases, V lost 5 bases, and 2 bases had no gene match. Germline V gene lookup returns CDR1 SEHNR and CDR2 FQNEAQ (reference sequence). The CDR3 region has the DNA TGTGCCAGCAGCCCGACAGGGGGCGAAGCTTTCTTT. Its translation: CASSPTGGEAFF.

Concerning this clone: The junction and the germline gene differ at one end; a read error may be behind it. The chain couples TRBV28 to TRBJ2-7; TRBD2 matches 11 bases. Germline CDR1 MDHEN, CDR2 SYDVKM. This CDR3 is 15 amino acids long. The CDR3 loop reads CASSSPGLAEYGQYF. The CDR3 region has the DNA TGTGCCAGCAGTTCTCCGGGACTAGCGGAATACGGGCAGTACTTC.

This chain joins TRBV15 and TRBJ1-1, with D uncertain. Germline V lookup: CDR1 LNHNV, CDR2 YYDKDF (reference sequence). The CDR3 is 15 residues long. V was shortened by 4 bases and J by 1 base, with 13 bases between the two germline ends. CDR3 DNA: TGTGCCACCAGCACCCCGCGGGCAGGGAACACTGAAGCTTTCTTT. It specifies CATSTPRAGNTEAFF.

The chain recombines TRBV18 with TRBJ2-7, with D hard to call. The CDR3 totals 14 residues. Trimming pared 7 bases from V and 1 base from J, leaving 14 bases between. Germline-derived CDR1 and CDR2 are KGHSH and LQKENI. The CDR3, as DNA: TGTGCCAGCTTTAGCCCCACCCTTTCCTACGAGCAGTACTTC. This sequence encodes CASFSPTLSYEQYF.

In this sample, this clone turned up a few times. V is TRBV5-4 and J is TRBJ2-5; D call uncertain. Germline V CDR1 and CDR2: SGHNT, YYREEE (reference sequence). This CDR3 spans 13 amino acids. Between the trimmed V and J ends, which lost 3 bases and 1 base, there was a span of 7 bases. CDR3 sequence: CASSSYSQETQYF. The CDR3 DNA follows: TGTGCCAGCAGCTCCTACAGCCAAGAGACCCAGTACTTC.

This sequence joins TRBV29-1 and TRBJ1-3; the match to TRBD1 covers 7 bases. CDR1 is SQVTM and CDR2 is ANQGSEA in the germline V gene. The CDR3 is 13 residues long. Trimming at V came to 5 bases and at J to 2 bases, leaving 3 bases not matched to a gene. The CDR3 here is CSVTTGAGNTIYF. CDR3 nucleotide sequence: TGCAGCGTTACAACAGGGGCTGGAAACACCATATATTTT.

The chain has TRBV15 and TRBJ1-1; unclear D gene. This CDR3 spans 13 amino acids. The germline CDR1 and CDR2 sequences are LNHNV and YYDKDF (reference sequence). The V and J ends lost 0 bases and 11 bases respectively, with 13 bases between them. CDR3 sequence reads: CATSRDLLERAFF. The CDR3 DNA follows: TGTGCCACCAGCAGAGATTTACTTGAGCGGGCTTTCTTT.

This clone was detected a few times. The chain combines TRBV28 with TRBJ1-5; D is unclear. Looked up from germline, CDR1 is MDHEN and CDR2 is SYDVKM. The CDR3 is 18 residues long. The germline V and J ends were trimmed by 2 bases and 2 bases, with 19 bases remaining between them. The CDR3: CASSLAPNRPMGNQPQHF. DNA of the CDR3: TGTGCCAGCAGTTTAGCCCCTAACAGACCCATGGGCAATCAGCCCCAGCATTTT.

This clone came up a few times. J is TRBJ2-3 and V is TRBV4-3; 8 bases are a match to TRBD2. J lost 2 bases, V lost 1 base, and 11 bases had no gene match. This CDR3 has 18 amino acids. Germline loops: CDR1 LGHNA, CDR2 YSLEER. DNA for the CDR3: TGCGCCAGCAGCCAAGGAACTAGGGCTAGCGGGTCCACAGATACGCAGTATTTT. Translated, it gives CASSQGTRASGSTDTQYF.

The genes are TRBV2 and TRBJ2-7, with 7 bases fitting TRBD1. Germline V lookup: CDR1 SNHLY, CDR2 FYNNEI. V lost 5 bases and J lost 6; bases outside the gene matches: 7. The CDR3 sequence is 13 residues long. CDR3 in amino acids: CASSFLTGREQYF. The CDR3 DNA follows: TGTGCCAGCAGTTTCTTGACAGGGCGCGAGCAGTACTTC.

This chain connects TRBV28 to TRBJ2-1, with 8 bases fitting TRBD2. The junction had 16 bases not matched to a gene; V was cut back by 6 bases and J by 3 bases. This CDR3 has 18 amino acids. Germline loops: CDR1 MDHEN, CDR2 SYDVKM. This CDR3 reads CASRFPRTTSANYNEQFF. CDR3 nucleotide sequence: TGTGCCAGCAGATTCCCCCGAACGACTAGCGCCAACTACAATGAGCAGTTCTTC.

V and J are TRBV12-2 and TRBJ1-4. TRBV12-2 is marked as a pseudogene. CDR3 length equals 16 residues. The CDR3: CASRFKSSMANEKLFF. The CDR3 DNA sequence: TGTGCAAGTCGCTTTAAAAGCTCGATGGCTAATGAAAAACTGTTTTTT.

The chain recombines TRBV5-1 with TRBJ2-2, with D possibly being TRBD1 (5 bases). Trimming took 2 bases from V and 2 from J, leaving 7 bases between them. This CDR3 comprises 14 residues. Germline V lookup: CDR1 SGHRS, CDR2 YFSETQ. The CDR3 DNA reads TGCGCCAGCAGCTTCGGACAAAACACCGGGGAGCTGTTTTTT. Protein: CASSFGQNTGELFF.

This clone was found a few times. The gene calls are TRBV7-9 and TRBJ2-7, with TRBD1 matching over 8 bases. The germline V gene has CDR1 SEHNR and CDR2 FQNEAQ (reference sequence). This CDR3 spans 14 amino acids. Trimming removed 5 bases from V and 5 bases from J; junction bases left unmatched: 8. CDR3 nucleotides: TGTGCCAGCAGCCTATCTGACAGGGGCCACGAGCAGTACTTC. Protein: CASSLSDRGHEQYF.

The genes are TRBV7-2 and TRBJ2-2, with TRBD2 identical over 12 bases. This CDR3 comprises 16 residues. Germline loops: CDR1 SGHTA, CDR2 FQGNSA. The V and J ends lost 7 bases and 8 bases, in that order; junction bases with no gene match: 11. DNA of the CDR3: TGTGCCAGCAACCAGAGACTAGCGGGGGCGGGTGGGGAGCTGTTTTTT. The encoded protein is CASNQRLAGAGGELFF.

The chain couples TRBV9 to TRBJ2-3; D ambiguous. The V end was cut by 4 bases, the J end by 7 bases, with 13 bases between. The length of the CDR3 is 13 residues. CDR1 SGDLS and CDR2 YYNGEE come from the germline V gene. CDR3 sequence (DNA): TGTGCCAGCAGCTTCAGTCAGTTTAATACGCAGTATTTT. It is translated as CASSFSQFNTQYF.